Included here is one T cell receptor (beta chain) sequence, with context. The data were taken from a study of blood T cell repertoires in COVID-19. At the level of the study: Spain, Italy and the United States supplied samples that represented acute and convalescent COVID-19. Nucleic acid was either cDNA or gDNA, and it came from T cells, B-cell-depleted T cells, or PBMCs.

In the source study's methods: Estimates of nucleated cell counts were drawn from the amplification of reference gene primers. Repertoires were generated with immunoSEQ multiplex PCR, while TCRdb's copy carries only in-frame clones and drops some. That table furnishes V, J and clone size, whereas the DNA furnished D and trimming. Altogether 250,000 to 350,000 clones are present, around 87% being singletons, with the ten largest covering over 2%. V was trimmed by 6 bases and J by 4 bases, leaving 16 bases between them. The CDR3 covers 13 residues. CDR1 and CDR2 from the germline V gene are GTSNPN and SVGIG (reference sequence).

V usage is TRBV30 and J usage is TRBJ2-7; D may be TRBD1 (5 bases). Sequencing input: peripheral blood. The clonotype originates from a woman aged 45-65 years who had recovered from COVID-19. CDR3 loop: CACTQVKAYEQYF. The CDR3 coding sequence is TGTGCCTGTACACAGGTTAAGGCATACGAGCAGTACTTC.